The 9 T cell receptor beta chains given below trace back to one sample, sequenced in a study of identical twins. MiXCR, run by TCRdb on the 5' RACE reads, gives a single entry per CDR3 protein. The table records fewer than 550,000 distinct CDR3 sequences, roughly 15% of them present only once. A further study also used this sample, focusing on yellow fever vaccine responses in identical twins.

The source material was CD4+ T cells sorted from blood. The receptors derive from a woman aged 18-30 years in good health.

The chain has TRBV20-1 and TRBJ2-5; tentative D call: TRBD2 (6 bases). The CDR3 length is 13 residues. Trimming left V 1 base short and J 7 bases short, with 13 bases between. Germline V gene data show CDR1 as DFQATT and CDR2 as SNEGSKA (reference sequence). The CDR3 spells CSARARGSGTQYF. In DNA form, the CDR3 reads TGCAGTGCTAGAGCGCGGGGTTCGGGGACCCAGTACTTC.

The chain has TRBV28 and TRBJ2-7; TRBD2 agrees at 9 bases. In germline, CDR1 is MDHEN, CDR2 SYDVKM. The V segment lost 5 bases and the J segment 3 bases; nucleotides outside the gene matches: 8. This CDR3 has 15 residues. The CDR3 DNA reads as TGTGCCAGCAGTCCCCTCGGACTAGCGAGCTACGAGCAGTACTTC. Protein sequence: CASSPLGLASYEQYF.

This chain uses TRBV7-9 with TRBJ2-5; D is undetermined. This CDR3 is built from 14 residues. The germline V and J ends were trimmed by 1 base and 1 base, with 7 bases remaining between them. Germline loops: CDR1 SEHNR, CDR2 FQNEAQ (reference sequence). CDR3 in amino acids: CASSLGVVQETQYF. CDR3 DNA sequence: TGTGCCAGCAGCTTAGGGGTGGTCCAAGAGACCCAGTACTTC.

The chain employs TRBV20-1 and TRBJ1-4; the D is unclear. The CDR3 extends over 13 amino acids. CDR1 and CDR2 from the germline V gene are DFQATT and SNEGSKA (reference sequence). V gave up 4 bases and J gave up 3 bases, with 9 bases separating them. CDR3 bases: TGCAGTGCTATCTTTCAGGCTAATGAAAAACTGTTTTTT. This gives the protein CSAIFQANEKLFF.

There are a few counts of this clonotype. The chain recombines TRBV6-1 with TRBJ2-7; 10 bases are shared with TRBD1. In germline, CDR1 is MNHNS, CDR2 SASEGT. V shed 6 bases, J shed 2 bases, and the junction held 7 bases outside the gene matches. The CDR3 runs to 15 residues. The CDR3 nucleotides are TGTGCCAGCAGCGTGACAGGGGGCTACGCCTACGAGCAGTACTTC. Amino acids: CASSVTGGYAYEQYF.

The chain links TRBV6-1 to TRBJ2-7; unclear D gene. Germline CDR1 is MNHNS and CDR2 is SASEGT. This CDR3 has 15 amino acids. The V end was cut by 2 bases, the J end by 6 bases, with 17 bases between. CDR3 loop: CASSEIGSPSLEQYV. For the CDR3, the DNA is TGTGCCAGCAGTGAAATAGGCAGCCCGAGTCTCGAGCAGTACGTC.

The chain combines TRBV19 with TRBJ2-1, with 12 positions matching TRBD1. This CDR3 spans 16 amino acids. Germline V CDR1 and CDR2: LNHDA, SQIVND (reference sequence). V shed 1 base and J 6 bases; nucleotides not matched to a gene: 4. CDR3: CASSIAGTGGLNEQFF. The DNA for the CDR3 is TGTGCCAGTAGTATAGCCGGGACAGGGGGCCTCAATGAGCAGTTCTTC.

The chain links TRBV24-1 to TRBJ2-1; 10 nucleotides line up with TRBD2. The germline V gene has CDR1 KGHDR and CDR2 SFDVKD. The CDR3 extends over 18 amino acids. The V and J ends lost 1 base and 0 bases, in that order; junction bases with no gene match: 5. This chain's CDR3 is CATSDFPSGGSSYNEQFF. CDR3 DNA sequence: TGTGCCACCAGTGATTTCCCTAGCGGGGGTAGCTCCTACAATGAGCAGTTCTTC.

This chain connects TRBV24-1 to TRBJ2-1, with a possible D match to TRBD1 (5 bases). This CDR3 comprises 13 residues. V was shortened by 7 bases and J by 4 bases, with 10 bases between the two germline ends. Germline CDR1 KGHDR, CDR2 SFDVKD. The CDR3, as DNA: TGTGCCACCAGCCCACAGGCTTACAATGAGCAGTTCTTC. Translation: CATSPQAYNEQFF.